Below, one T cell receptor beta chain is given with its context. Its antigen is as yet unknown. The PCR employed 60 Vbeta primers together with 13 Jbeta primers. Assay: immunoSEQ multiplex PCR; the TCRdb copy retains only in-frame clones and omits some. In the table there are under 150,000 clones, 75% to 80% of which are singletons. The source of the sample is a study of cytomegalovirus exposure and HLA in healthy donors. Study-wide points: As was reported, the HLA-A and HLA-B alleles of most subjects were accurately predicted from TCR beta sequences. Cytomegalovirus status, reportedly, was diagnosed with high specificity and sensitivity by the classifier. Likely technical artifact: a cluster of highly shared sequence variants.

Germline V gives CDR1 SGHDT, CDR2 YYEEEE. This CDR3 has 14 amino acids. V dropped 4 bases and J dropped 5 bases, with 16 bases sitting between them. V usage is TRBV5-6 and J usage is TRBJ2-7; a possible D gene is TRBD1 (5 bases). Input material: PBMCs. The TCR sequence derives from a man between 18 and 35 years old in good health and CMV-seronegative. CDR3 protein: CASSEGVDEDEQYF. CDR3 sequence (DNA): TGTGCCAGCAGCGAAGGGGTGGACGAAGACGAGCAGTACTTC.